The 24 T cell receptor beta chains listed next were all sequenced from one sample in a study of PD-1 blockade in classical Hodgkin lymphoma. Libraries were prepared by immunoSEQ multiplex PCR; TCRdb keeps only in-frame clonotypes and omits some of them. The table lists about 23,000 clones, approximately 90% of them singletons. This sample's time point: cycle 4 day 1 (C4D1), after 6 weeks of nivolumab. Patients all relapsed after autologous stem cell transplantation, and there was variation in brentuximab vedotin exposure. The sample consisted of peripheral blood mononuclear cells (PBMCs), taken before the fourth cycle of nivolumab. These receptors all stem from a human donor with classical Hodgkin lymphoma.

The J gene is TRBJ2-1, the V gene TRBV5-1; D is ambiguous. The CDR3 spans 16 residues. Per the germline V gene, CDR1 is SGHRS and CDR2 is YFSETQ. V shed 1 base and J shed 0 bases, with 11 bases lying between them. The CDR3 DNA sequence: TGCGCCAGCAGCTTGATCGGCACAAGCTCCTACAATGAGCAGTTCTTC. Its translation: CASSLIGTSSYNEQFF.

V is TRBV7-9 and J is TRBJ2-7; 9 bases align to TRBD1. The junction had 15 bases not matched to a gene; V was cut back by 6 bases and J by 3 bases. Germline V gene lookup returns CDR1 SEHNR and CDR2 FQNEAQ (reference sequence). The length of the CDR3 is 17 residues. Here the CDR3 DNA reads TGTGCCAGCAGTTCGGGTAGAGCGGGACAGGGATTCTACGAGCAGTACTTC. This gives the protein CASSSGRAGQGFYEQYF.

The V gene is TRBV5-1, the J gene TRBJ2-1; 7 nucleotides line up with TRBD2. CDR3 length: 21 amino acids. Losses at the gene ends were 1 base for V and 8 bases for J; bases not matched to a gene: 27. The V gene's germline CDR1 is SGHRS and CDR2 YFSETQ. CDR3 coding DNA: TGCGCCAGCAGCTTGCCTGGGCTCCAATCTAGTGGGAGGGCCCTCTCCGATGAGCAGTTCTTC. Its protein is CASSLPGLQSSGRALSDEQFF.

CDR3 sequence (DNA): TGTGCCAGCAGCTTAATGGGCGGGGCCAACGTCCTGACTTTC. It translates to CASSLMGGANVLTF. This chain links TRBV7-8 with TRBJ2-6; no reliable D call. In germline, CDR1 is SGHVS, CDR2 FQNEAQ. This CDR3 has 14 residues. The germline V and J ends were trimmed by 2 bases and 4 bases, with 6 bases remaining between them.

The rearrangement uses TRBV6-4 and TRBJ2-3; TRBD2 aligns across 9 bases. The CDR3 has 16 amino acids. The V segment lost 3 bases and the J segment 0 bases; nucleotides outside the gene matches: 4. CDR1 is MRHNA and CDR2 is SNTAGT in the germline V gene. The CDR3, as DNA: TGTGCCAGCAGTGAAGCTAGCGGGGCGAGCACAGATACGCAGTATTTT. Amino acids: CASSEASGASTDTQYF.

The chain carries TRBV5-1 and TRBJ1-2; 9 bases map to TRBD1. V dropped 5 bases and J dropped 0; count of bases not matched to a gene: 5. In germline, CDR1 is SGHRS, CDR2 YFSETQ. This CDR3 has 15 amino acids. In nucleotides, the CDR3 is TGCGCCAGCAGTATGACAGGGGGAGCTAACTATGGCTACACCTTC. Encoded protein: CASSMTGGANYGYTF.

V usage is TRBV6-1 and J usage is TRBJ2-5, with D unresolved. CDR1 and CDR2 from the germline V gene are MNHNS and SASEGT. The CDR3 length is 10 residues. The V and J ends lost 5 bases and 8 bases respectively, with 6 bases between them. CDR3 nucleotide sequence: TGTGCCAGCAGTTCCTTTACCCAGTACTTC. Translating it yields CASSSFTQYF.

The chain combines TRBV5-4 with TRBJ1-5; possible D gene TRBD1, 6 bases. Trimming removed 9 bases at V and 3 bases at J, with 10 bases between. This CDR3 comprises 12 residues. The germline V gene encodes CDR1 SGHNT and CDR2 YYREEE (reference sequence). The CDR3 loop is CATRQDNQPQHF. CDR3 coding DNA: TGTGCCACCCGACAGGACAATCAGCCCCAGCATTTT.

The chain uses TRBV5-1 and TRBJ1-4, with D possibly matching TRBD1 (5 bases). Trimming took off 3 bases at V and 0 bases at J, with 9 bases between the two ends. CDR1 is SGHRS and CDR2 is YFSETQ in the germline V gene. There are 15 residues in the CDR3. The CDR3 reads CASSWQGATNEKLFF. The CDR3 DNA sequence: TGCGCCAGCAGCTGGCAGGGTGCAACTAATGAAAAACTGTTTTTT.

The V and J genes are TRBV19 and TRBJ1-2; D call uncertain. Germline CDR1 LNHDA, CDR2 SQIVND (reference sequence). Trimming removed 1 base at V and 8 bases at J, with 14 bases between. The CDR3 runs 14 residues. CDR3 DNA: TGTGCCAGTAGTATAGGGCGGAAGGGAGGCGGCTACACCTTC. Translated: CASSIGRKGGGYTF.

The chain recombines TRBV25-1 with TRBJ2-5, with 8 bases fitting TRBD2. The germline gives CDR1 MGHDK, CDR2 SYGVNS. There are 13 residues in the CDR3. With V trimmed by 2 bases and J by 6 bases, 2 bases remained unmatched. The CDR3 DNA follows: TGTGCCAGCAGTGAACCGGGGGGGAAGACCCAGTACTTC. This translates into CASSEPGGKTQYF.

This chain uses TRBV7-9 with TRBJ2-1, with D uncertain. The CDR3 runs to 11 residues. The germline V and J ends were trimmed by 4 bases and 7 bases, with 5 bases remaining between them. Germline loops: CDR1 SEHNR, CDR2 FQNEAQ (reference sequence). The CDR3 coding sequence is TGTGCCAGCAGCTCTCAAAATGAGCAGTTCTTC. Encoded protein: CASSSQNEQFF.

This rearrangement joins TRBV7-9 to TRBJ1-1; D not certain. Germline lookup yields CDR1 SEHNR and CDR2 FQNEAQ (reference sequence). CDR3 length: 12 residues. Trimming took 7 bases from V and 0 from J, leaving 6 bases between them. In DNA, the CDR3 is TGTGCCAGCACGCGGATGAACACTGAAGCTTTCTTT. Protein: CASTRMNTEAFF.

The rearrangement links TRBV7-9 to TRBJ1-1, with D uncertain. V lost 5 bases, J lost 1 base, and 8 bases lay in between. The germline gives CDR1 SEHNR, CDR2 FQNEAQ (reference sequence). This CDR3 spans 13 amino acids. In DNA, the CDR3 is TGTGCCAGCAGCCCACGACAGAACACTGAAGCTTTCTTT. This encodes CASSPRQNTEAFF.

CDR3 residues: CASSLEAPDEQYF. DNA of the CDR3: TGTGCCAGCAGCTTGGAGGCGCCTGACGAGCAGTACTTC. The rearrangement joins TRBV5-5 to TRBJ2-7; no firm D call. The germline CDR1 and CDR2 sequences are SGHKS and YYEKEE (reference sequence). The ends were cut back, 0 bases at V and 5 bases at J, with 9 bases in the middle. The CDR3 length is 13 residues. Looking up the rest from reference TRBV5-5 and TRBJ2-7 gives the full variable domain: DAGVTQSPTHLIKTRGQQVTLRCSPISGHKSVSWYQQVLGQGPQFIFQYYEKEERGRGNFPDRFSARQFPNYSSELNVNALLLGDSALYLCASSLEAPDEQYFGPGTRLTVT.

This CDR3 is CASSIGDRGLYEQYF. The CDR3 DNA sequence: TGTGCCAGTAGTATTGGGGACAGGGGGCTCTACGAGCAGTACTTC. The chain carries TRBV19 and TRBJ2-7; TRBD1 aligns across 12 bases. CDR1 and CDR2 (germline): LNHDA, SQIVND (reference sequence). The CDR3 has 15 amino acids. With V trimmed by 3 bases and J by 3 bases, 3 bases remained unmatched.

The chain is built from TRBV13 and TRBJ2-2, with 10 bases lining up with TRBD2. V lost 4 bases, J lost 1 base, and 6 bases stayed unmatched. Germline values: CDR1 PRHDT, CDR2 FYEKMQ (reference sequence). The CDR3 has 17 residues. This chain's CDR3 is CASSSSGSEGNTGELFF. The CDR3, as DNA: TGTGCCAGCAGCTCTAGCGGGAGTGAGGGGAACACCGGGGAGCTGTTTTTT. Combining the CDR3 with reference TRBV13 and TRBJ2-2 gives the whole variable domain AAGVIQSPRHLIKEKRETATLKCYPIPRHDTVYWYQQGPGQDPQFLISFYEKMQSDKGSIPDRFSAQQFSDYHSELNMSSLELGDSALYFCASSSSGSEGNTGELFFGEGSRLTVL.

This clone is a singleton in its sample. The chain has TRBV5-1 and TRBJ1-4; D call uncertain. V lost 1 base and J 0 bases, leaving 13 bases between the germline ends. Germline CDR1 and CDR2: SGHRS and YFSETQ. CDR3 length equals 17 residues. The CDR3 protein is CASSLLGKTATNEKLFF. The CDR3 region has the DNA TGCGCCAGCAGCTTGTTGGGGAAAACCGCAACTAATGAAAAACTGTTTTTT.

The rearrangement links TRBV9 to TRBJ2-3; D unclear. The germline gives CDR1 SGDLS, CDR2 YYNGEE. The CDR3 loop spans 14 amino acids. V lost 0 bases and J lost 2, with 7 bases in between. CDR3 residues: CASSVAPLTDTQYF. The CDR3, as DNA: TGTGCCAGCAGCGTAGCCCCCCTCACAGATACGCAGTATTTT.

This chain links TRBV7-2 with TRBJ2-3; D is ambiguous. V was clipped by 1 base and J by 0 bases, with 8 bases between them. CDR3 length: 15 amino acids. The V gene's germline CDR1 is SGHTA and CDR2 FQGNSA. The CDR3 reads CASSLVRLSTDTQYF. DNA for the CDR3: TGTGCCAGCAGCTTAGTACGACTTAGCACAGATACGCAGTATTTT.

The chain links TRBV7-9 to TRBJ2-7, with 7 bases aligning to TRBD2. The CDR3 extends over 17 amino acids. The germline V gene encodes CDR1 SEHNR and CDR2 FQNEAQ (reference sequence). V shed 6 bases and J 3 bases; nucleotides not matched to a gene: 17. DNA for the CDR3: TGTGCCAGCAGTCCCTGGGGCGGGGGATTTATAAGCTACGAGCAGTACTTC. This sequence encodes CASSPWGGGFISYEQYF.

This sequence joins TRBV11-3 and TRBJ2-7, with TRBD2 matching 7 bases. The V gene end was trimmed by 1 base and the J gene end by 4 bases; junction bases not matched to a gene: 4. There are 14 residues in the CDR3. CDR1 is SGHNT, CDR2 YENEEA, per germline. The CDR3 DNA sequence: TGTGCCAGCAGCTTAGGAAGTAGCGGGTACGAGCAGTACTTC. It translates to CASSLGSSGYEQYF.

J is TRBJ1-1 and V is TRBV6-6, with 9 bases identical to TRBD1. J lost 2 bases, V lost 6 bases, and 4 bases had no gene match. CDR1 MNHNY and CDR2 SVGAGI come from the germline V gene (reference sequence). The CDR3 is 14 residues long. The CDR3 bases are TGTGCCAGCAGAAGCACAGGGGGCAACACTGAAGCTTTCTTT. Residues: CASRSTGGNTEAFF.

CDR3 coding DNA: TGTGCCAGCAGTGCCCCGGATGGGTGGGGAGGCACTGAAGCTTTCTTT. As protein: CASSAPDGWGGTEAFF. The rearrangement uses TRBV6-1 and TRBJ1-1, with D unresolved. Germline V gene sequence: CDR1 MNHNS, CDR2 SASEGT. This CDR3 spans 16 amino acids. V lost 4 bases, J lost 4 bases, and 19 bases lay in between.